The TCR beta chain described here comes from a study of T cell responses to AZD1222 COVID-19 vaccine. Findings of the study overall: Targets within unmutated variant regions were reportedly found for nearly half of spike-specific TCRs. Clonal diversity was possibly underestimated, and the donors were mostly white British, with more females. Regions 160-218 and 743-854 held dominance among vaccine-associated CD4 TCRs, which spanned spike.

Using immunoSEQ multiplex PCR, the repertoire was profiled, and TCRdb retains in-frame clones only, with some absent. This sample has over 50,000 clones, with around 80% found just once. A word on this clone: The antigen is unknown.

CDR1 and CDR2 (germline): KGHSH, LQKENI. There are 14 residues in the CDR3. With 5 bases clipped from V and 3 bases from J, the junction kept 4 bases outside the gene matches. The chain has TRBV18 and TRBJ2-7; 10 positions agree with TRBD1. The sample in question was peripheral blood, obtained 28 days after the second AZD1222 dose. This TCR came from an adult who received the AZD1222 COVID-19 vaccine. In nucleotides, the CDR3 is TGTGCCAGCTCATCCGGACAGGGGGACTACGAGCAGTACTTC. It is translated as CASSSGQGDYEQYF.